This TCR beta chain stems from a study of CD8 T cells in Susac syndrome. The authors reverse transcribed roughly 0.5 to 1 ug RNA with random hexamers. TCRdb itself ran the immunoSEQ multiplex PCR reads through MiXCR, one entry per CDR3 protein. The sample records roughly 220,000 distinct CDR3 sequences, approximately 94% being singletons. In germline, CDR1 is SGDLS, CDR2 YYNGEE. The CDR3 has 15 residues. V lost 0 bases and J 1 base, leaving 10 bases between the germline ends. This receptor was obtained from a human donor with Susac syndrome. What was sequenced was CD4+ T cells from PBMCs. V usage is TRBV9 and J usage is TRBJ1-2, with D hard to call. CDR3 loop: CASSVVTEYNYGYTF. Here the CDR3 DNA reads TGTGCCAGCAGCGTAGTAACGGAGTATAACTATGGCTACACCTTC.